This T cell receptor (beta chain) derives from a study of glioma-infiltrating T cells. The study's findings and limits: Gliomas, especially low-grade, showed above-expected tissue-blood divergence; non-neoplastic patients showed below.

V dropped 1 base and J dropped 14; count of bases not matched to a gene: 15. The length of the CDR3 is 17 residues. The germline V gene has CDR1 MGHRA and CDR2 YSYEKL. The iRepertoire nested amplicon-rescue multiplex PCR amplified TCR alpha and beta CDR3s from RNA. MiXCR, run by TCRdb on the multiplex PCR reads, gives a single entry per CDR3 protein. Of some 100,000 distinct CDR3 sequences listed, 20% to 30% are singletons. In its sample, this clonotype was seen many times. Its antigen remains unidentified. The sequence was obtained from a human donor with low-grade glioma or glioblastoma, undergoing nonglioma brain surgery, or in good health (not recorded which). The sequencing input was glioma tissue, nonneoplastic brain tissue, or PBMCs (not recorded which). The V gene is TRBV4-1, the J gene TRBJ2-1; 12 bases line up with TRBD2. This chain's CDR3 is CASSQARGLAGTSEEFF. CDR3 DNA: TGCGCCAGCAGCCAAGCCCGGGGACTAGCGGGTACCTCCGAGGAGTTCTTC.